This entry concerns a single T cell receptor (beta chain). Its antigen is still unknown. The data stem from a study of cytomegalovirus exposure and HLA in healthy donors. Across the study: Among the approximately 420 donors who were genotyped, about 86% fell in the genetic ancestry cluster that is associated with self-reported Caucasian donors. Study-wide results and caveats: In a later analysis, TCR beta V- and J-gene trimming showed a link to a missense DCLRE1C variant. Most TCRs appeared rarely, but some public TCRs recurred in many donors.

PCR employed 60 Vbeta and 13 Jbeta primers. Clones were sequenced by immunoSEQ multiplex PCR, and TCRdb holds only the in-frame ones, with some missing. The sample contains under 150,000 clones, over 75% of which appear only once. The CDR3 covers 16 residues. The J segment lost 0 bases and the V segment lost 0 bases, leaving 5 bases of the junction unmatched. Germline loops: CDR1 SGDLS, CDR2 YYNGEE. Every donor was a healthy person donating bone marrow. The source material was PBMCs. The receptor's source is a boy younger than 18 in good health and CMV-seronegative. The V and J genes are TRBV9 and TRBJ1-1, with 7 nucleotides matching TRBD1. The CDR3 here is CASSVGDRLMNTEAFF. CDR3 DNA: TGTGCCAGCAGCGTAGGGGACAGACTAATGAACACTGAAGCTTTCTTT.